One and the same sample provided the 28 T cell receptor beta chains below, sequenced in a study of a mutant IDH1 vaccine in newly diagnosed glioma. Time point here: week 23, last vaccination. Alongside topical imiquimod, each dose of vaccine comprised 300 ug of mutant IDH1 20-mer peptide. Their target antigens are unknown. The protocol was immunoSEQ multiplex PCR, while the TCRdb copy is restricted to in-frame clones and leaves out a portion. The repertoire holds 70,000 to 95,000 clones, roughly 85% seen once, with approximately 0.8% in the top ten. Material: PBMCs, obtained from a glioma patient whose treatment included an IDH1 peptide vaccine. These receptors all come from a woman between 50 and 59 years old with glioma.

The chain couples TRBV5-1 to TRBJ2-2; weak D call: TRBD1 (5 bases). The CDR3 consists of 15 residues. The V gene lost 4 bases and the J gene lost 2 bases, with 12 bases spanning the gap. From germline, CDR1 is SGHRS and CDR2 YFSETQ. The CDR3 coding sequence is TGCGCCAGCAGCCTGGGGCTTCTAAACACCGGGGAGCTGTTTTTT. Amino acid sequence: CASSLGLLNTGELFF.

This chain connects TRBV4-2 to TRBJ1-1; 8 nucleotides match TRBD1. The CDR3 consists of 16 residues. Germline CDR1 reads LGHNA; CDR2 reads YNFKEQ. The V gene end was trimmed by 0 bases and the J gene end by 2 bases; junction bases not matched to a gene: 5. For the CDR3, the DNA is TGTGCCAGCAGCCAAGAGGGGACAGGCTATAACACTGAAGCTTTCTTT. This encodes CASSQEGTGYNTEAFF.

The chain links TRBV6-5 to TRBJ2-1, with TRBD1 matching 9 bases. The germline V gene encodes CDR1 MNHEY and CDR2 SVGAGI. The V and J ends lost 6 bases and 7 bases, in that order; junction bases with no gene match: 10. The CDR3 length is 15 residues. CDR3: CASRTQGAGRNEQFF. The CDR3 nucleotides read TGTGCCAGCAGGACACAGGGGGCGGGTAGGAATGAGCAGTTCTTC.

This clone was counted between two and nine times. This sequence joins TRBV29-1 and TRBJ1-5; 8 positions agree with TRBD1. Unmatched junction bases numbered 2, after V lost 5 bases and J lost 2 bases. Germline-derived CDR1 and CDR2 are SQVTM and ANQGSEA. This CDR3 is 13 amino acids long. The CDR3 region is CSVSGGGNQPQHF. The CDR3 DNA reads TGCAGCGTTTCAGGGGGCGGCAATCAGCCCCAGCATTTT.

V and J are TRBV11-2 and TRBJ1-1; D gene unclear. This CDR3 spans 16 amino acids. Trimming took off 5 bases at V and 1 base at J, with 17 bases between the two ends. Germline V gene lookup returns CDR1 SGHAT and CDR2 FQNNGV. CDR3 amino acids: CASSPRYSTQNTEAFF. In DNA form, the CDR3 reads TGTGCCAGCAGCCCACGTTACTCCACGCAGAACACTGAAGCTTTCTTT.

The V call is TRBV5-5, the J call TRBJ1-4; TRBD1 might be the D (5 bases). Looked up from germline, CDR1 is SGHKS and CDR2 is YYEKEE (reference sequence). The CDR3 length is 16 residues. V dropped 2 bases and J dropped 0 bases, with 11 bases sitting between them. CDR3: CASSFRQLATNEKLFF. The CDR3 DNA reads TGTGCCAGCAGCTTCCGACAGTTAGCAACTAATGAAAAACTGTTTTTT.

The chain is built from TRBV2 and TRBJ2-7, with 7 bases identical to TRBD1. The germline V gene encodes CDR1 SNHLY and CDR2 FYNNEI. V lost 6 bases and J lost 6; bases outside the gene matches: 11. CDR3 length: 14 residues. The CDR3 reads CASRRSGGRGEQYF. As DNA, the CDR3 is TGTGCCAGCAGGAGGTCAGGGGGACGTGGCGAGCAGTACTTC.

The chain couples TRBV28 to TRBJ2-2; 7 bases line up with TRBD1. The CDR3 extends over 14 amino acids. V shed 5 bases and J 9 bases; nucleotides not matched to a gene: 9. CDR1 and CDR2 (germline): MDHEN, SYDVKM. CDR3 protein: CASSASQGIRELFF. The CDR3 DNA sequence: TGTGCCAGCAGTGCGTCACAGGGGATCAGGGAGCTGTTTTTT.

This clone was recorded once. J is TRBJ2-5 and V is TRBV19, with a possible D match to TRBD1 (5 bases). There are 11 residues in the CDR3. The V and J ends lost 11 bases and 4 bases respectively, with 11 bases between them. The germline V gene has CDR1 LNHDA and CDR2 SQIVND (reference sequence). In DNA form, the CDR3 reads TGTGCCTCAGGGTTCCGAGAGACCCAGTACTTC. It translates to CASGFRETQYF.

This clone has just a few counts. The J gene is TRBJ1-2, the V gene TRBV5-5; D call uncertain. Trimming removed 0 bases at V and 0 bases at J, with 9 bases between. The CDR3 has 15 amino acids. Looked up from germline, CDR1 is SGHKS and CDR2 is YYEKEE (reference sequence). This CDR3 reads CASSLAGGANYGYTF. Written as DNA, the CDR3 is TGTGCCAGCAGCTTGGCCGGCGGTGCTAACTATGGCTACACCTTC.

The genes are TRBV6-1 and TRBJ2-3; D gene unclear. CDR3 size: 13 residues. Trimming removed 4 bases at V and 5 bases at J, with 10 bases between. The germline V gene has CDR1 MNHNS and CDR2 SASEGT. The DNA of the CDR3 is TGTGCCAGCAGTGCCGGGCGTGGAGATACGCAGTATTTT. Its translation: CASSAGRGDTQYF.

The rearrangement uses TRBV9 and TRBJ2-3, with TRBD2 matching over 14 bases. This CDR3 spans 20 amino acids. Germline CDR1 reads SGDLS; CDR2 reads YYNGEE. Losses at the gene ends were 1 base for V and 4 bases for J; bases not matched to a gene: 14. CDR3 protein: CASSVPPGLAGEQTSDTQYF. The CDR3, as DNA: TGTGCCAGCAGCGTACCTCCGGGACTAGCGGGAGAGCAAACTTCAGATACGCAGTATTTT.

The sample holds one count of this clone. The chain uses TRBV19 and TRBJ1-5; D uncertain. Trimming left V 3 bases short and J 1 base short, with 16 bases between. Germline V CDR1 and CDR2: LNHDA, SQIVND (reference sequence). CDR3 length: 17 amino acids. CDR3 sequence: CASSIIRAGSSNQPQHF. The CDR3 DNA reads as TGTGCCAGTAGTATTATTAGGGCGGGCAGCAGCAATCAGCCCCAGCATTTT.

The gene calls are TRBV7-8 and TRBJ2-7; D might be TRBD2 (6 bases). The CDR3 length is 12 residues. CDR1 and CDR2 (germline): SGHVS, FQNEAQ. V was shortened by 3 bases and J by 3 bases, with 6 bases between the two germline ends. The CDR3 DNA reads TGTGCCAGCAGCTTGACTAGCTACGAGCAGTACTTC. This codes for CASSLTSYEQYF.

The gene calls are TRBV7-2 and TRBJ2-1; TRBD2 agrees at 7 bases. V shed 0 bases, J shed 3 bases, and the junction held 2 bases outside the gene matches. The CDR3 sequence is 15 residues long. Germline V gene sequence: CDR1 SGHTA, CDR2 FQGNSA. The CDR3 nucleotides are TGTGCCAGCAGCTTAGCGGTAGCGGGCTACAATGAGCAGTTCTTC. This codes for CASSLAVAGYNEQFF. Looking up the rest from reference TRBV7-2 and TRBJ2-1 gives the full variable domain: GAGVSQSPSNKVTEKGKDVELRCDPISGHTALYWYRQSLGQGLEFLIYFQGNSAPDKSGLPSDRFSAERTGGSVSTLTIQRTQQEDSAVYLCASSLAVAGYNEQFFGPGTRLTVL.

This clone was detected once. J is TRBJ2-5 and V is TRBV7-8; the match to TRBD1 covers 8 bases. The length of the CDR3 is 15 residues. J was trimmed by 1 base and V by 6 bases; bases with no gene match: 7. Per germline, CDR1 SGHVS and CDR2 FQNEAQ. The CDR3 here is CASRGMDRAQETQYF. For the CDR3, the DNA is TGTGCCAGCAGGGGTATGGACAGGGCCCAAGAGACCCAGTACTTC.

CDR3 in amino acids: CSVVKGQGGYEQYF. The CDR3 DNA reads TGCAGCGTTGTGAAAGGACAGGGAGGATACGAGCAGTACTTC. This rearrangement joins TRBV29-1 to TRBJ2-7; 8 bases match TRBD1. After removal of 4 bases from V and 4 bases from J, the junction contained 9 bases not matched to a gene. The CDR3 is 14 residues long. Germline CDR1 is SQVTM and CDR2 is ANQGSEA.

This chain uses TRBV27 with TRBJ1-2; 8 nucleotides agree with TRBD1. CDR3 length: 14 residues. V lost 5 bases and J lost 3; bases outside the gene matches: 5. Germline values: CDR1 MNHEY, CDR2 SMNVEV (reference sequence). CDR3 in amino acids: CASSPWTGHYGYTF. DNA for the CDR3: TGTGCCAGCAGTCCTTGGACAGGGCACTATGGCTACACCTTC.

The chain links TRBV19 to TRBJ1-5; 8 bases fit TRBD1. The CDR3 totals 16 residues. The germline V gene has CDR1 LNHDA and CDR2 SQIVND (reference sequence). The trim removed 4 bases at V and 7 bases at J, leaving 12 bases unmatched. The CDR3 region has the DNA TGTGCCAGTAGTACCCCCGGGACAGGCATCGAGCAGCCCCAGCATTTT. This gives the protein CASSTPGTGIEQPQHF.

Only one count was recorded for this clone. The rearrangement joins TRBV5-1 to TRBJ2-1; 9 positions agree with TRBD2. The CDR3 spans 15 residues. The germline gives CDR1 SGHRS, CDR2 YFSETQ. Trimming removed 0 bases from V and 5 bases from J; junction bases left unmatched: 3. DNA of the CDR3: TGCGCCAGCAGCTTGGGGCTAGCGGGGCACAATGAGCAGTTCTTC. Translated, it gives CASSLGLAGHNEQFF.

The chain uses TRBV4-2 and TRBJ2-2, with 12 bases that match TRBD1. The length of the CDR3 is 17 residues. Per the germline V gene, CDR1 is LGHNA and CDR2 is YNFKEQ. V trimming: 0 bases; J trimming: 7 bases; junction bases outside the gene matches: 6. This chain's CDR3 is CASSQEGTGGYIGELFF. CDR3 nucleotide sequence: TGTGCCAGCAGCCAAGAAGGGACAGGGGGCTATATCGGGGAGCTGTTTTTT.

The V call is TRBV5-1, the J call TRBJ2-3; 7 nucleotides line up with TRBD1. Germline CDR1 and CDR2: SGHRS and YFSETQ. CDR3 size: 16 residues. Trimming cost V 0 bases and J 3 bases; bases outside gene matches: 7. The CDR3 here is CASSLGGQVITDTQYF. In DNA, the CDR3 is TGCGCCAGCAGCTTGGGTGGACAGGTGATAACAGATACGCAGTATTTT.

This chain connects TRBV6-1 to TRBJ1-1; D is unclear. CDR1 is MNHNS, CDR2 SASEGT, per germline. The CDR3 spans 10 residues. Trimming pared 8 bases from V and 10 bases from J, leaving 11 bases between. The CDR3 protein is CASPVKGAFF. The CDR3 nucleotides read TGTGCCAGCCCAGTTAAGGGAGCTTTCTTT.

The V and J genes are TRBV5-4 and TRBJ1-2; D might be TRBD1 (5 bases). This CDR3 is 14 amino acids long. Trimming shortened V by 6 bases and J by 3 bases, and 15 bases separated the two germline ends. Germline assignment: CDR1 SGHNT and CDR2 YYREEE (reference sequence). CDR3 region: CASTSGSRDYGYTF. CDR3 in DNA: TGTGCCAGCACCTCGGGAAGCAGGGACTATGGCTACACCTTC.

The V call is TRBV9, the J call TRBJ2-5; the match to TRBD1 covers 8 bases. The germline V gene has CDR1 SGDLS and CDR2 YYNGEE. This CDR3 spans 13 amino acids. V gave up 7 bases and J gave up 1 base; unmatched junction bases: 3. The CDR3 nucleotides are TGTGCCAGCGGACAGGGACCCCAAGAGACCCAGTACTTC. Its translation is CASGQGPQETQYF.

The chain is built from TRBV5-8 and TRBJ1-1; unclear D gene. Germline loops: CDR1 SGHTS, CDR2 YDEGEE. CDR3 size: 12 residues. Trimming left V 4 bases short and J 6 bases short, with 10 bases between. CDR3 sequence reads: CASSPRGSEAFF. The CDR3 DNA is TGTGCCAGCAGCCCACGAGGGTCTGAAGCTTTCTTT.

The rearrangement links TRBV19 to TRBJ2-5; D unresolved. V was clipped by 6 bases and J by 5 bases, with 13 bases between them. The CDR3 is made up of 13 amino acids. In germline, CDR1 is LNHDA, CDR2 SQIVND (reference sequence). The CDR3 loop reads CASRDRMQETQYF. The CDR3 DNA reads TGTGCCAGTAGAGACCGGATGCAGGAGACCCAGTACTTC.

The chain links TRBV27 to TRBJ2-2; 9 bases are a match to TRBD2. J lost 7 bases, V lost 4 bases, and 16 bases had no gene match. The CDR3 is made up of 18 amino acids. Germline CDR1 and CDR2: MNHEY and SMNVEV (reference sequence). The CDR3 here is CASSYPREREEEGGELFF. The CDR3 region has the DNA TGTGCCAGCAGTTATCCCAGGGAGCGGGAGGAGGAAGGCGGGGAGCTGTTTTTT.